A single sample is the source of the 2 T cell receptor beta chains below, sequenced in a study of vaccination effects on CD4 cells after COVID-19 (dated by TCRdb to between 2021 and 2022). After more than nine days of culture, CD4+ T cells were isolated with the EasySep CD4+ T cell isolation kit. Library creation used the immunoSEQ multiplex PCR assay. TCRdb mirrors the immuneACCESS table, restricted to in-frame sequences. Some clones are absent from its copies; in checked studies, under half trace to an unresolved V gene, and the reason for the others is unknown. This sample is represented by roughly 31,000 clones; approximately 70% of them were singletons. The ten largest clones capture approximately 3.9% of the sample. The antigens of these receptors remain unknown. This specimen consisted of CD4+ T cells from PBMCs cultured without peptide, obtained before COVID-19 vaccination. Receptor source: a human donor who received a COVID-19 vaccine.

The gene calls are TRBV2 and TRBJ2-5; D might be TRBD2 (6 bases). The CDR3 consists of 13 residues. Looked up from germline, CDR1 is SNHLY and CDR2 is FYNNEI. V was pared by 6 bases and J by 5 bases, with 13 bases between. DNA of the CDR3: TGTGCCAGCAGCCTGCGGAGGGGCGAGACCCAGTACTTC. The encoded protein is CASSLRRGETQYF.

There are a few counts of this clone. This chain joins TRBV3-1 (or the pseudogene TRBV3-2) and TRBJ2-4; 14 positions agree with TRBD2. From germline, CDR1 is LGHDT and CDR2 YNNKEL (reference sequence). Trimming at V came to 2 bases and at J to 3 bases, leaving 6 bases not matched to a gene. The CDR3 covers 18 residues. CDR3: CASSQIRTSGGIKNIQYF. The CDR3 DNA sequence: TGTGCCAGCAGCCAAATCCGGACTAGCGGGGGGATCAAAAACATTCAGTACTTC.